This passage covers 27 T cell receptor beta chains from one sample sequenced in a study of CD8 T cells in Susac syndrome. RNA, at about 0.45 to 1 ug, was reverse transcribed with random hexamers. TCRdb recomputed calls from the immunoSEQ multiplex PCR reads with MiXCR, one row per CDR3 protein. The sample has fewer than 350,000 distinct CDR3 sequences, about 90% seen once. The specimen was CD4+ T cells from PBMCs. These receptors were collected from a human donor with multiple sclerosis.

The CDR3: CASSLEGRDAFGANVLTF. CDR3 DNA: TGTGCCAGCAGCTTAGAAGGCAGGGACGCTTTCGGGGCCAACGTCCTGACTTTC. The V and J genes are TRBV7-2 and TRBJ2-6, with D possibly being TRBD1 or TRBD2 (5 bases each). Trimming stripped 1 base from V and 4 bases from J, with 17 bases between. The germline V gene has CDR1 SGHTA and CDR2 FQGNSA. This CDR3 has 18 residues.

V usage is TRBV11-2 and J usage is TRBJ2-7, with 8 bases matching TRBD1. Trimming at V came to 5 bases and at J to 1 base, leaving 4 bases not matched to a gene. Looked up from germline, CDR1 is SGHAT and CDR2 is FQNNGV. The CDR3 has 14 residues. CDR3 protein: CASSPDRESYEQYF. DNA for the CDR3: TGTGCCAGCAGCCCGGACAGGGAATCCTACGAGCAGTACTTC. The full variable domain, completed using reference TRBV11-2 and TRBJ2-7, is EAGVAQSPRYKIIEKRQSVAFWCNPISGHATLYWYQQILGQGPKLLIQFQNNGVVDDSQLPKDRFSAERLKGVDSTLKIQPAKLEDSAVYLCASSPDRESYEQYFGPGTRLTVT.

The chain has TRBV6-6 and TRBJ1-5; D is ambiguous. From germline, CDR1 is MNHNY and CDR2 SVGAGI (reference sequence). The V and J ends lost 10 bases and 3 bases respectively, with 13 bases between them. The CDR3 totals 13 residues. For the CDR3, the DNA is TGTGCCATCACAGACACCAACAATCAGCCCCAGCATTTT. It encodes CAITDTNNQPQHF.

This rearrangement joins TRBV7-3 to TRBJ2-7; 8 bases are shared with TRBD1. The CDR3 is 15 residues long. Germline V gene sequence: CDR1 SGHTA, CDR2 FQGTGA. The V and J ends lost 3 bases and 3 bases, in that order; junction bases with no gene match: 7. CDR3 loop: CASSLTGQGYYEQYF. CDR3 sequence (DNA): TGTGCCAGCAGCTTGACTGGACAGGGCTACTACGAGCAGTACTTC.

This clonotype has only one observation. The chain links TRBV7-2 to TRBJ1-5; D remains ambiguous. CDR3 length: 15 amino acids. V gave up 5 bases and J gave up 3 bases, with 14 bases separating them. The germline V gene encodes CDR1 SGHTA and CDR2 FQGNSA. DNA for the CDR3: TGTGCCAGCAGCCCTACGAGGACTGCCAATCAGCCCCAGCATTTT. As protein: CASSPTRTANQPQHF. The complete variable domain, with remaining parts taken from reference TRBV7-2 and TRBJ1-5, reads GAGVSQSPSNKVTEKGKDVELRCDPISGHTALYWYRQSLGQGLEFLIYFQGNSAPDKSGLPSDRFSAERTGGSVSTLTIQRTQQEDSAVYLCASSPTRTANQPQHFGDGTRLSIL.

This chain connects TRBV29-1 to TRBJ1-1, with a weak D call TRBD1 (5 bases). Germline CDR1 SQVTM, CDR2 ANQGSEA. V was shortened by 4 bases and J by 3 bases, with 9 bases between the two germline ends. The CDR3 consists of 12 residues. The CDR3 bases are TGCAGCGTTGGGGGGGATTACACTGAAGCTTTCTTT. Translated: CSVGGDYTEAFF.

This clonotype was detected only once. The chain is built from TRBV5-4 and TRBJ2-3; D is ambiguous. The V gene lost 2 bases and the J gene lost 2 bases, with 9 bases spanning the gap. CDR3 length: 14 residues. Germline V CDR1 and CDR2: SGHNT, YYREEE (reference sequence). The DNA of the CDR3 is TGTGCCAGCAGCTTAGTGGGATACACAGATACGCAGTATTTT. It yields the protein CASSLVGYTDTQYF.

The CDR3 sequence is CASSQDWLEGYTF. CDR3 DNA: TGTGCCAGCAGCCAAGATTGGTTGGAGGGCTACACCTTC. The chain links TRBV14 to TRBJ1-2; no firm D call. Germline CDR1 is SGHDN and CDR2 is FVKESK. The CDR3 is 13 residues long. The V and J ends lost 0 bases and 8 bases respectively, with 10 bases between them.

The chain combines TRBV20-1 with TRBJ2-1, with D maybe TRBD2 (5 bases). CDR3 size: 13 residues. Trimming took 4 bases from V and 7 from J, leaving 14 bases between them. Looked up from germline, CDR1 is DFQATT and CDR2 is SNEGSKA (reference sequence). CDR3 in amino acids: CSATFRAVNEQFF. CDR3 coding DNA: TGCAGTGCTACCTTCAGAGCGGTTAATGAGCAGTTCTTC.

The rearrangement joins TRBV29-1 to TRBJ2-1; D call uncertain. There are 15 residues in the CDR3. V was cut by 4 bases and J by 3 bases, with 16 bases left in between. Per germline, CDR1 SQVTM and CDR2 ANQGSEA. The CDR3 sequence: CSVALAATFYNEQFF. The CDR3 region has the DNA TGCAGCGTTGCGTTAGCCGCCACCTTCTACAATGAGCAGTTCTTC.

CDR3 sequence reads: CASRNRLAGGGEQYF. The CDR3 DNA follows: TGTGCCAGCAGAAATAGACTAGCGGGGGGAGGTGAGCAGTACTTC. The gene calls are TRBV12-3 or TRBV12-4 and TRBJ2-7; the match to TRBD2 covers 13 bases. V lost 6 bases to trimming and J lost 7 bases; unmatched junction nucleotides: 9. The CDR3 extends over 15 amino acids.

The chain joins TRBV7-9 to TRBJ2-5; 7 bases fit TRBD2. The V segment lost 0 bases and the J segment 7 bases; nucleotides outside the gene matches: 5. Germline CDR1 is SEHNR and CDR2 is FQNEAQ (reference sequence). The CDR3 has 14 amino acids. CDR3 residues: CASSLAGGPGTQYF. CDR3 nucleotides: TGTGCCAGCAGCTTAGCGGGAGGGCCTGGGACCCAGTACTTC.

CDR3 coding DNA: TGTGCCAGCAGCTTAGTTAACTACAATGAGCAGTTCTTC. Its translation is CASSLVNYNEQFF. The rearrangement joins TRBV7-2 to TRBJ2-1; D gene ambiguous. The CDR3 has 13 amino acids. Germline V gene lookup returns CDR1 SGHTA and CDR2 FQGNSA. The V end was cut by 1 base, the J end by 3 bases, with 4 bases between. Based on the CDR3 plus reference TRBV7-2 and TRBJ2-1, the full variable domain is GAGVSQSPSNKVTEKGKDVELRCDPISGHTALYWYRQSLGQGLEFLIYFQGNSAPDKSGLPSDRFSAERTGGSVSTLTIQRTQQEDSAVYLCASSLVNYNEQFFGPGTRLTVL.

The chain links TRBV6-2 or TRBV6-3 to TRBJ2-1; 8 positions agree with TRBD2. Per the germline V gene, CDR1 is MNHEY and CDR2 is SVGEGT. The CDR3 is 17 amino acids. After removal of 0 bases from V and 8 bases from J, the junction contained 12 bases not matched to a gene. For the CDR3, the DNA is TGTGCCAGCAGTTACTCAGGCCCAAGCGGGGGCTCCGATGAGCAGTTCTTC. Translating gives CASSYSGPSGGSDEQFF.

The rearrangement uses TRBV5-1 and TRBJ1-2, with D maybe TRBD1 (5 bases). This CDR3 comprises 14 residues. Germline V lookup: CDR1 SGHRS, CDR2 YFSETQ. The V and J ends lost 4 bases and 8 bases respectively, with 18 bases between them. CDR3 nucleotides: TGCGCCAGCAGCCGACAGACCAGTGGAGACGGCTACACCTTC. Its translation: CASSRQTSGDGYTF.

J is TRBJ2-1 and V is TRBV20-1; unclear D gene. The CDR3 is 13 residues long. The V and J ends lost 3 bases and 2 bases respectively, with 8 bases between them. Germline loops: CDR1 DFQATT, CDR2 SNEGSKA (reference sequence). CDR3 protein: CSARESPYNEQFF. CDR3 bases: TGCAGTGCTAGGGAGTCCCCCTACAATGAGCAGTTCTTC.

J is TRBJ2-5 and V is TRBV7-8; a possible D gene is TRBD2 (5 bases). CDR1 and CDR2 (germline): SGHVS, FQNEAQ. Trimming cost V 2 bases and J 5 bases, with 12 bases left between them. CDR3 length: 14 residues. The CDR3 sequence: CASSLLSSTETQYF. Here the CDR3 DNA reads TGTGCCAGCAGCTTACTCTCTAGCACCGAGACCCAGTACTTC.

The rearrangement uses TRBV30 and TRBJ1-4, with D possibly matching TRBD1 (5 bases). Germline V gene sequence: CDR1 GTSNPN, CDR2 SVGIG (reference sequence). Trimming removed 4 bases at V and 6 bases at J, with 15 bases between. The CDR3 runs 14 residues. The CDR3 here is CAWTAGLRHEKLFF. The CDR3 region has the DNA TGTGCCTGGACCGCGGGACTGCGTCATGAAAAACTGTTTTTT.

The chain employs TRBV20-1 and TRBJ2-3; the D gene is possibly TRBD1 (6 bases). V shed 4 bases and J shed 1 base, with 15 bases lying between them. Germline V CDR1 and CDR2: DFQATT, SNEGSKA (reference sequence). The CDR3 extends over 15 amino acids. The CDR3 nucleotides are TGCAGTGCTACCCGCCGGGGACAAGGCACAGATACGCAGTATTTT. Translated: CSATRRGQGTDTQYF.

The rearrangement joins TRBV15 to TRBJ2-2; D unresolved. Deletions cut 0 bases from V and 6 bases from J, with 8 bases between. Germline assignment: CDR1 LNHNV and CDR2 YYDKDF (reference sequence). The CDR3 is made up of 14 amino acids. DNA of the CDR3: TGTGCCACCAGCAGAGAAGTACGCGCCGGGGAGCTGTTTTTT. Translating gives CATSREVRAGELFF.

The CDR3 bases are TGTGCCAGCAGTTTCCGGGGGCGAGCTAATGAAAAACTGTTTTTT. Translation: CASSFRGRANEKLFF. The V gene is TRBV27, the J gene TRBJ1-4, with D possibly TRBD1 on 6 matching bases. The CDR3 has 15 residues. The germline gives CDR1 MNHEY, CDR2 SMNVEV (reference sequence). Trimming stripped 3 bases from V and 3 bases from J, with 11 bases between.

The gene calls are TRBV4-1 and TRBJ1-4, with D possibly matching TRBD1 (5 bases). Germline-derived CDR1 and CDR2 are MGHRA and YSYEKL. The CDR3 sequence is 15 residues long. With 4 bases removed from V and 3 bases from J, the gap between germline ends came to 12 bases. The CDR3 nucleotides are TGCGCCAGCAGCCCCCCGGGACGGTCTAATGAAAAACTGTTTTTT. This translates into CASSPPGRSNEKLFF.

Only one count was recorded for this clonotype. The chain carries TRBV7-8 and TRBJ2-3, with D hard to call. This CDR3 is built from 18 residues. The germline V gene encodes CDR1 SGHVS and CDR2 FQNEAQ. Trimming pared 2 bases from V and 0 bases from J, leaving 18 bases between. The CDR3 DNA reads TGTGCCAGCAGCTTAAGCATCTCCTCAGTTACTAGCACAGATACGCAGTATTTT. The encoded protein is CASSLSISSVTSTDTQYF.

The chain has TRBV18 and TRBJ1-1, with D perhaps TRBD1 (6 bases). The CDR3 spans 15 residues. The germline V gene encodes CDR1 KGHSH and CDR2 LQKENI. V was shortened by 1 base and J by 5 bases, with 14 bases between the two germline ends. CDR3: CASSPRPGTRTEAFF. The CDR3 DNA sequence: TGTGCCAGCTCACCACGACCGGGGACAAGAACTGAAGCTTTCTTT.

This chain uses TRBV4-3 with TRBJ2-7, with 9 bases identical to TRBD1. CDR1 and CDR2 from the germline V gene are LGHNA and YSLEER. The CDR3 covers 15 residues. Losses at the gene ends were 2 bases for V and 2 bases for J; bases not matched to a gene: 4. The CDR3 DNA reads as TGCGCCAGCAGCCAAAGAACAGGGGGCGCCTACGAGCAGTACTTC. Protein product: CASSQRTGGAYEQYF.

The rearrangement uses TRBV7-3 and TRBJ2-5, with no clear D. The V gene's germline CDR1 is SGHTA and CDR2 FQGTGA. Trimming pared 9 bases from V and 5 bases from J, leaving 16 bases between. There are 13 residues in the CDR3. DNA for the CDR3: TGTGCCAGAGACCTTGGCCGGCAGGAGACCCAGTACTTC. It codes for CARDLGRQETQYF.

The rearrangement joins TRBV12-3 or TRBV12-4 to TRBJ2-7, with no clear D. The CDR3 has 13 residues. Between the trimmed V and J ends, which lost 2 bases and 5 bases, there was a span of 10 bases. CDR3 residues: CASSLLVRNEQYF. The DNA for the CDR3 is TGTGCCAGCAGTTTACTAGTTAGGAACGAGCAGTACTTC.